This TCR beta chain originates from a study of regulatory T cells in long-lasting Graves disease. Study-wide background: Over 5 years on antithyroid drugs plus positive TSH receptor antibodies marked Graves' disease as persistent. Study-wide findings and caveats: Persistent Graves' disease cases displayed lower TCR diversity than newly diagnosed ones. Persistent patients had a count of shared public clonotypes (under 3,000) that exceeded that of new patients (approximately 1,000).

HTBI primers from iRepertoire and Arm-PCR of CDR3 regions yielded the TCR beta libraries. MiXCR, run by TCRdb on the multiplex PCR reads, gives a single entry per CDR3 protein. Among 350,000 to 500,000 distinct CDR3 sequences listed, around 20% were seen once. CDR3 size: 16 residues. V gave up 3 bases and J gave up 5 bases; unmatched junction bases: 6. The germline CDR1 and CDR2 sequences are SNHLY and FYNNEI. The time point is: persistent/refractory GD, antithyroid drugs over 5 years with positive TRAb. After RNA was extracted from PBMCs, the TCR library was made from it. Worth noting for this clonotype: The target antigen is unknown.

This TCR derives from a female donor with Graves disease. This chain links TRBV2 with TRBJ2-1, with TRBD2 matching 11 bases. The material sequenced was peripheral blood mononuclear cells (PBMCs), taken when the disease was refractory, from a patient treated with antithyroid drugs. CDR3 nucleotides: TGTGCCAGCAGTGAGTTACTAGCGGGAGTGAACAATGAGCAGTTCTTC. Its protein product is CASSELLAGVNNEQFF.